This section outlines one TCR beta chain sequence together with its context. The data belong to a study of cytomegalovirus exposure and HLA in healthy donors. The PCR made use of 60 Vbeta and 13 Jbeta primers. TCRdb keeps only in-frame clones here, not all; method: immunoSEQ multiplex PCR. The sample holds about 92,000 clones, roughly 73% seen once. The CDR3 has 15 residues. Germline V lookup: CDR1 SGHTA, CDR2 FQGNSA. J gave up 3 bases and V 3 bases, and 5 bases lay outside the gene matches. Sequenced input: PBMCs. This receptor was taken from a man between 45 and 60 years old in good health and CMV-seropositive. V and J are TRBV7-2 and TRBJ1-5; 7 nucleotides line up with TRBD1. The CDR3 loop is CASSFMTGNNQPQHF. The CDR3 DNA sequence: TGTGCCAGCAGCTTCATGACAGGGAACAATCAGCCCCAGCATTTT.